The source of this TCR beta chain is a study of control samples from healthy donors and cancer patients. Germline CDR1 reads LNHDA; CDR2 reads SQIVND (reference sequence). Deletions cut 3 bases from V and 1 base from J, with 18 bases between. There are 17 residues in the CDR3. Sequencing used immunoSEQ multiplex PCR; TCRdb keeps in-frame clones, though not all of them. Of approximately 170,000 clones detected, almost 90% appear once; the ten largest clones hold 4.9%. The J gene is TRBJ1-2, the V gene TRBV19; D is ambiguous. Specimen: blood. This clonotype was obtained from a woman in her thirties in good health. In DNA, the CDR3 is TGTGCCAGTAGTATGGACCTCCGGCAGCTAAGTAACTATGGCTACACCTTC. It encodes CASSMDLRQLSNYGYTF.